This TCR beta chain is from a study of post-analysis software for immune sequencing data. Study findings and constraints: Same-batch preparations were strongly co-clustered by F measure. Compared with controls, patients had more of about 5 TRBV segments, including TRBV5-6, TRBV5-1 and TRBV20-1.

Germline V gene sequence: CDR1 SGHRS, CDR2 YFSETQ. V lost 4 bases to trimming and J lost 7 bases; unmatched junction nucleotides: 8. CDR3 length: 14 amino acids. Unique molecular identifiers were carried by the TCR beta cDNA libraries. Yield was 450,000 to 650,000 cDNA molecules from around 0.96 to 9.9 million T cells. TCRdb re-analysed the PCR reads in MiXCR, keeping a single row per CDR3 protein. The sample lists hundreds of thousands of distinct CDR3 sequences; approximately 59% were seen once. Worth noting for this clonotype: Its antigen is unidentified.

The chain couples TRBV5-1 to TRBJ2-5; 9 nucleotides match TRBD1. The origin of this receptor is a girl aged 2-15 years with multiple sclerosis. Sample: blood. The DNA for the CDR3 is TGCGCCAGCAGCCCCGGACAGGGGATTTGGACCCAGTACTTC. Translating gives CASSPGQGIWTQYF.